This T cell receptor beta chain was captured in a study of CXCR3-negative and CXCR3-positive naive CD8 T cells. Study information: Total TRB output reached 130 million or so reads, about 1.5 +/- 0.3 million per library.

Germline V CDR1 and CDR2: ENHRY, SYGVKD. This CDR3 is built from 13 residues. Study-wide points: The study found more hydrophobic TRB CDR3s in CXCR3-positive naive cells than in CXCR3-negative naive cells.

Libraries were UMI-labeled 5' RACE TRB cDNA. TCRdb re-analyzed the 5' RACE reads; it lists each CDR3 protein once, without DNA. This repertoire includes tens of thousands of distinct CDR3 sequences. Worth noting for this clonotype: What it recognizes is unknown.

Triplicate sorts, 300,000 to 350,000 cells apiece, were made for each CD8+ T cell subset. Cells classed as naive CD8+ T cells were CD45RO-CCR7+CD27+CD95-. Source material: naive CXCR3- CD8+ T cells from blood. The subset was: CD45RO-CCR7+CD27+CD95- naive CD8+ T cells lacking CXCR3 (TNR3-). The chain is built from TRBV10-3 and TRBJ1-2; lacking DNA, the TRBD1 call made by TCRdb goes unchecked. The sequence was obtained from a human donor in good health. Some clones in this sample may be carry-over from other donors' samples. CDR3 region: CAIRGQDNYGYTF.